A selection of T cell receptor beta chains follows, all from one sample in a study of T-cell memory formation after mild COVID-19. TCRdb ran MiXCR on the 5' RACE reads and lists one entry per CDR3 protein. The sample has 530,000 or so distinct CDR3 sequences, roughly 17% seen once. Sequencing was performed on PBMCs or a T cell subset sorted from them (not recorded which). The receptors stem from an adult woman who had mild COVID-19 (a few samples of this study predate the infection). Cell type and time point are not known. Both conserved end residues are part of each CDR3. Each record gives: D gene, clone size, V gene, J gene, CDR3 DNA, CDR3 protein. A D gene is named only where the DNA matches it firmly. Not every row has a clone size; where given, it reads once, few, many or a size class.

d_call: TRBD1
clone_size: .
v_call: TRBV7-2
j_call: TRBJ2-5
cdr3_nt: TGTGCCAGCAGCTTAATAGGGACAGTAGGAGAGACCCAGTACTTC
cdr3_aa: CASSLIGTVGETQYF

d_call: .
clone_size: few
v_call: TRBV5-6
j_call: TRBJ1-5
cdr3_nt: TGTGCCAGCAGCTTGGGCGCGGATTATCAGCCCCAGCATTTT
cdr3_aa: CASSLGADYQPQHF

d_call: .
clone_size: few
v_call: TRBV10-3
j_call: TRBJ2-7
cdr3_nt: TGTGCCATCAGTGTAAGGGGTACCGAGCAGTACTTC
cdr3_aa: CAISVRGTEQYF

d_call: .
clone_size: few
v_call: TRBV14
j_call: TRBJ2-7
cdr3_nt: TGTGCCAGCAGCCTTTTTCCCAAAGAATACGAGCAGTACTTC
cdr3_aa: CASSLFPKEYEQYF

d_call: TRBD2
clone_size: .
v_call: TRBV6-6
j_call: TRBJ2-7
cdr3_nt: TGTGCCAGCAGTTACTCGTTAGCGGGAGTCTACGAGCAGTACTTC
cdr3_aa: CASSYSLAGVYEQYF

d_call: .
clone_size: .
v_call: TRBV19
j_call: TRBJ1-2
cdr3_nt: TGTGCCAGTAGCCCCAGACCTCGGAATGGCTACACCTTC
cdr3_aa: CASSPRPRNGYTF

d_call: TRBD2
clone_size: .
v_call: TRBV7-3
j_call: TRBJ2-1
cdr3_nt: TGTGCCAGCAGCTTAGATCAGCTAGCGGGGGGGCTCAATGAGCAGTTCTTC
cdr3_aa: CASSLDQLAGGLNEQFF

d_call: .
clone_size: .
v_call: TRBV25-1
j_call: TRBJ2-7
cdr3_nt: TGTGCCAGCAGTGAATTCTTCTACGAGCAGTACTTC
cdr3_aa: CASSEFFYEQYF

d_call: .
clone_size: .
v_call: TRBV6-2/TRBV6-3
j_call: TRBJ2-2
cdr3_nt: TGTGCCAGCAGCCTTCACGAAAACACCGGGGAGCTGTTTTTT
cdr3_aa: CASSLHENTGELFF

d_call: TRBD1
clone_size: .
v_call: TRBV6-5
j_call: TRBJ1-4
cdr3_nt: TGTGCCAGCAGTGTCAACAGGGGGCATAAGTCTATGGATGAAAAACTGCTTTTT
cdr3_aa: CASSVNRGHKSMDEKLLF

d_call: .
clone_size: many
v_call: TRBV5-5
j_call: TRBJ1-5
cdr3_nt: TGTGCCAGCAGCTTGGAAGGGGCCCCCCGACAGCCCCAGCATTTT
cdr3_aa: CASSLEGAPRQPQHF

d_call: .
clone_size: .
v_call: TRBV15
j_call: TRBJ1-4
cdr3_nt: TGTGCCACCAGCATGATACAGGGAGCTAATGAAAAACTGTTTTTT
cdr3_aa: CATSMIQGANEKLFF

d_call: TRBD2
clone_size: .
v_call: TRBV7-3
j_call: TRBJ2-3
cdr3_nt: TGTGCCAGCAGCCCCGGTCGGGGGGGCACAGATACGCAGTATTTT
cdr3_aa: CASSPGRGGTDTQYF

d_call: .
clone_size: few
v_call: TRBV11-3
j_call: TRBJ2-1
cdr3_nt: TGTGCCAGCAGGCAGACGGGTGAGCAGTTCTTC
cdr3_aa: CASRQTGEQFF

d_call: TRBD2
clone_size: .
v_call: TRBV6-2/TRBV6-3
j_call: TRBJ2-7
cdr3_nt: TGTGCCAGCAGGGGGTGGTGGATCGGGCAACAGGGACTAGCGGACGGACCCCCCTCCTACGAGCAGTACTTC
cdr3_aa: CASRGWWIGQQGLADGPPSYEQYF

d_call: .
clone_size: once
v_call: TRBV6-1
j_call: TRBJ2-5
cdr3_nt: TGTGCCAGTACGATTGTGGGGAGGTTAGAGACCCAGTACTTC
cdr3_aa: CASTIVGRLETQYF

d_call: .
clone_size: .
v_call: TRBV5-1
j_call: TRBJ2-3
cdr3_nt: TGCGCCAGCAGCCCCCCAATGCTTGAGGATACGCAGTATTTT
cdr3_aa: CASSPPMLEDTQYF

d_call: TRBD2
clone_size: few
v_call: TRBV7-2
j_call: TRBJ2-3
cdr3_nt: TGTGCCAGCAGCTTAGGGAGACTCGGGAGGGCCTCAGATACGCAGTATTTT
cdr3_aa: CASSLGRLGRASDTQYF

d_call: TRBD2
clone_size: .
v_call: TRBV5-8
j_call: TRBJ2-3
cdr3_nt: TGTGCCAGCAGCTCTCTAGCGGGAGTGACAGATACGCAGTATTTT
cdr3_aa: CASSSLAGVTDTQYF

d_call: .
clone_size: many
v_call: TRBV7-6
j_call: TRBJ2-7
cdr3_nt: TGTGCCAGCAGCCCCTGGGACAACAACTACGAGCAGTACTTC
cdr3_aa: CASSPWDNNYEQYF

d_call: .
clone_size: .
v_call: TRBV7-2
j_call: TRBJ1-5
cdr3_nt: TGTGCCAGCAGCTCACAGATAGATAGCAATCAGCCCCAGCATTTT
cdr3_aa: CASSSQIDSNQPQHF

d_call: TRBD1
clone_size: few
v_call: TRBV27
j_call: TRBJ2-2
cdr3_nt: TGTGCCAGCAGTCCCACAGAGTCGGACAGGGGGCTGTACACCGGGGAGCTGTTTTTT
cdr3_aa: CASSPTESDRGLYTGELFF

d_call: TRBD1
clone_size: few
v_call: TRBV7-2
j_call: TRBJ1-4
cdr3_nt: TGTGCCAGCAGCTCTCAGGGGGGGAATGAAAAACTGTTTTTT
cdr3_aa: CASSSQGGNEKLFF

d_call: TRBD1
clone_size: .
v_call: TRBV11-2
j_call: TRBJ1-1
cdr3_nt: TGTGCCAGCAGCCAGCGGACAGGAAGTAATCGGAACACTGAAGCTTTCTTT
cdr3_aa: CASSQRTGSNRNTEAFF

d_call: .
clone_size: .
v_call: TRBV19
j_call: TRBJ2-1
cdr3_nt: TGTGCCAGTAGTATAGTAGCGAATGAGCAGTTCTTC
cdr3_aa: CASSIVANEQFF

d_call: TRBD1
clone_size: .
v_call: TRBV11-3
j_call: TRBJ1-2
cdr3_nt: TGTGCCAGCAGCTCCGGGACAGGGAATGGCTACACCTTC
cdr3_aa: CASSSGTGNGYTF

d_call: .
clone_size: .
v_call: TRBV12-3/TRBV12-4
j_call: TRBJ1-2
cdr3_nt: TGTGCCAGCACCTTATCGGGGGGGGGTGGCTACACCTTC
cdr3_aa: CASTLSGGGGYTF

d_call: .
clone_size: .
v_call: TRBV5-1
j_call: TRBJ1-4
cdr3_nt: TGCGCCAGCAGCTTGGAAGTGGCGGATGAAAAACTGTTTTTT
cdr3_aa: CASSLEVADEKLFF

d_call: TRBD1
clone_size: few
v_call: TRBV25-1
j_call: TRBJ1-5
cdr3_nt: TGTGCCAGCAGTGAAACAGGGGCCAATCAGCCCCAGCATTTT
cdr3_aa: CASSETGANQPQHF

d_call: .
clone_size: few
v_call: TRBV20-1
j_call: TRBJ1-2
cdr3_nt: TGCAGTGCTAGAGGGCAGGGAGAGTTCTATGGCTACACCTTC
cdr3_aa: CSARGQGEFYGYTF

d_call: .
clone_size: .
v_call: TRBV5-1
j_call: TRBJ2-5
cdr3_nt: TGCGCCAGCAGCCTTCGGAGCCAAGAGACCCAGTACTTC
cdr3_aa: CASSLRSQETQYF

d_call: TRBD2
clone_size: .
v_call: TRBV4-1
j_call: TRBJ2-5
cdr3_nt: TGCGCCAGCAGCCAAGTCCTAGCGGGGGGGCCTCCCCAAGAGACCCAGTACTTC
cdr3_aa: CASSQVLAGGPPQETQYF